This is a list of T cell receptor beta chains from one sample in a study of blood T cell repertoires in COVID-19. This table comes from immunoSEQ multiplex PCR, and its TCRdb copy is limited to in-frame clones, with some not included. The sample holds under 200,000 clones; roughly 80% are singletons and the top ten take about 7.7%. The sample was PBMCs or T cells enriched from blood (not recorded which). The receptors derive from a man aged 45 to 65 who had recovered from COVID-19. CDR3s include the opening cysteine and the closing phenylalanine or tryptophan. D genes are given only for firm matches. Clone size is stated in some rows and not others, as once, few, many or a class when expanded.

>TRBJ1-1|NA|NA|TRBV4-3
CASSLARVNTEAFF
TGCGCCAGCAGCCTGGCGAGGGTGAACACTGAAGCTTTCTTT
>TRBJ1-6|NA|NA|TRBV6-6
CASRPSGREYNSPLHF
TGTGCCAGCAGACCTTCTGGTAGAGAGTATAATTCACCCCTCCACTTT
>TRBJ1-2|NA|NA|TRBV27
CASSFSGIYGYTF
TGTGCCAGCAGTTTCTCGGGGATCTATGGCTACACCTTC
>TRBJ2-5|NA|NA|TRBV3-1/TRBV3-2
CASSQVSETQYF
TGTGCCAGCAGCCAAGTATCAGAGACCCAGTACTTC
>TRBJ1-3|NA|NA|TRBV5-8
CASSLLGAGNTIYF
TGTGCCAGCAGTTTGCTGGGCGCAGGAAACACCATATATTTT
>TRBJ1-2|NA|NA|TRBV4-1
CASSHGAGPGYGYTF
TGCGCCAGCAGCCATGGGGCAGGGCCCGGCTATGGCTACACCTTC
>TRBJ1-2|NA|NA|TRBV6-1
CASSESLTINYGYTF
TGTGCCAGCAGTGAGTCGCTAACGATTAACTATGGCTACACCTTC
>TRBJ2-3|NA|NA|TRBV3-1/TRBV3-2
CASSLKGRGLTDTQYF
TGTGCCAGCAGCCTAAAGGGGCGGGGCCTCACAGATACGCAGTATTTT
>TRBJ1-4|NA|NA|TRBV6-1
CASSEGSYNEKLFF
TGTGCCAGCAGTGAAGGAAGCTATAATGAAAAACTGTTTTTT
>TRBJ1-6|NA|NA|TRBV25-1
CASSEFDGDYYNSPLHF
TGTGCCAGCAGTGAATTTGACGGCGACTACTATAATTCACCCCTCCACTTT
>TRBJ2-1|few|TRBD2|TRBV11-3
CASSLRGTGGNEQFF
TGTGCCAGCAGCCTCCGTGGGACGGGGGGGAATGAGCAGTTCTTC
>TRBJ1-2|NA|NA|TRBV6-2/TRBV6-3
CASSWTMGGYTF
TGTGCCAGCAGTTGGACTATGGGTGGCTACACCTTC
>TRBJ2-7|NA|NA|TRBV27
CASRLAGASYEQYF
TGTGCCTCCCGACTGGCGGGGGCCTCCTACGAGCAGTACTTC
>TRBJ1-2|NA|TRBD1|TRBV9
CASSDRTGNYGYTF
TGTGCCAGCAGCGACCGGACAGGGAACTATGGCTACACCTTC
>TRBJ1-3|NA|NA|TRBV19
CASSTQDFSGNTIYF
TGTGCCAGTAGTACTCAGGATTTCTCTGGAAACACCATATATTTT
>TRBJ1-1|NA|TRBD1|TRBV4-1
CASSQEDRPNTEAFF
TGCGCCAGCAGCCAAGAGGACAGGCCGAACACTGAAGCTTTCTTT
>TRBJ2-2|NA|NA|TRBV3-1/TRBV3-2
CASSQNRAGELFF
TGTGCCAGCAGCCAGAACAGGGCCGGGGAGCTGTTTTTT
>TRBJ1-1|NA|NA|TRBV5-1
CASSSKPGHQNSGNTEAFF
TGCGCCAGCAGCTCTAAACCGGGACACCAAAATTCGGGAAACACTGAAGCTTTCTTT
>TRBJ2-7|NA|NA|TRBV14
CASSRSSVAEQYF
TGTGCCAGCAGCCGGAGTTCTGTGGCAGAGCAGTACTTC
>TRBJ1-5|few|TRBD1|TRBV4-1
CASSHDRGQPQHF
TGCGCCAGCAGCCACGACAGGGGCCAGCCCCAGCATTTT
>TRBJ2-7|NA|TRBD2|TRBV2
CASGLRGLYEQYF
TGTGCCAGCGGCTTGCGGGGGTTATACGAGCAGTACTTC
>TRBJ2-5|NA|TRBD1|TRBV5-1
CASSFGTGGTGTQYF
TGCGCCAGCAGCTTCGGCACAGGGGGTACGGGGACCCAGTACTTC
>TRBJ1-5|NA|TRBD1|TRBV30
CAWTTGIGNQPQHF
TGTGCCTGGACGACAGGGATTGGCAATCAGCCCCAGCATTTT
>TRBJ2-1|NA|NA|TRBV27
CASSLPPPGTREQFF
TGTGCCAGCAGTTTACCGCCACCCGGGACACGCGAGCAGTTCTTC